Below are 27 T cell receptor beta chains sequenced from a single sample in a study of blood T cell repertoires in COVID-19. TCRdb's copy holds only in-frame clones and misses some; the assay was immunoSEQ multiplex PCR. The table records approximately 94,000 clones, roughly 87% of them present only once. Sequencing input: peripheral blood. The receptors were gathered from a man aged 30 to 39 in a cohort sampled during active COVID-19.

The chain couples TRBV6-5 to TRBJ2-2; D may be TRBD2 (6 bases). Germline-derived CDR1 and CDR2 are MNHEY and SVGAGI. Trimming stripped 5 bases from V and 4 bases from J, with 14 bases between. The CDR3 covers 15 residues. CDR3 bases: TGTGCCAGCAGTCGCGGGGCCACATCCACCGGGGAGCTGTTTTTT. It is translated as CASSRGATSTGELFF.

The chain employs TRBV5-6 and TRBJ2-7; 8 bases agree with TRBD1. The germline V gene encodes CDR1 SGHDT and CDR2 YYEEEE. This CDR3 has 14 amino acids. Losses at the gene ends were 3 bases for V and 2 bases for J; bases not matched to a gene: 4. The chain's CDR3 is CASSSRTGTYEQYF. Here the CDR3 DNA reads TGTGCCAGCAGCTCACGGACAGGGACCTACGAGCAGTACTTC.

The rearrangement links TRBV6-1 to TRBJ1-2, with TRBD1 matching 10 bases. The CDR3 sequence is 16 residues long. With V trimmed by 2 bases and J by 3 bases, 6 bases remained unmatched. Germline V gene lookup returns CDR1 MNHNS and CDR2 SASEGT. CDR3 DNA: TGTGCCAGCAGTGAATATTCCGGGACAGGGGACTATGGCTACACCTTC. It specifies CASSEYSGTGDYGYTF.

This chain connects TRBV7-9 to TRBJ2-3, with 11 bases identical to TRBD2. The J segment lost 8 bases and the V segment lost 3 bases, leaving 7 bases of the junction unmatched. The CDR3 is made up of 15 amino acids. CDR1 and CDR2 from the germline V gene are SEHNR and FQNEAQ (reference sequence). The CDR3 is CASSLTSGVTATQYF. The CDR3 DNA reads TGTGCCAGCAGCTTGACTAGCGGGGTCACGGCTACGCAGTATTTT.

The rearrangement joins TRBV10-2 to TRBJ2-3; D is uncertain. Germline-derived CDR1 and CDR2 are WSHSY and SAAADI. The germline V and J ends were trimmed by 4 bases and 2 bases, with 7 bases remaining between them. The CDR3 spans 13 residues. CDR3 nucleotides: TGCGCCAGCAGTGCACAAACCACAGATACGCAGTATTTT. Encoded protein: CASSAQTTDTQYF.

V usage is TRBV6-6 and J usage is TRBJ2-1; 12 nucleotides line up with TRBD2. J gave up 4 bases and V 5 bases, and 3 bases lay outside the gene matches. Per germline, CDR1 MNHNY and CDR2 SVGAGI (reference sequence). The CDR3 is 15 amino acids. The CDR3 region has the DNA TGTGCCAGCAGTCCGACTAGCGGGGGATACAATGAGCAGTTCTTC. Amino acids: CASSPTSGGYNEQFF.

The count of this clone is one. This chain joins TRBV19 and TRBJ1-2, with a tentative D call TRBD1 (6 bases). This CDR3 is built from 17 residues. V lost 5 bases and J lost 0, with 19 bases in between. CDR1 and CDR2 (germline): LNHDA, SQIVND (reference sequence). CDR3 sequence: CASSLHPRQAANYGYTF. CDR3 DNA sequence: TGTGCCAGTAGTCTCCATCCCCGACAGGCTGCTAACTATGGCTACACCTTC.

The chain is built from TRBV9 and TRBJ2-7, with D maybe TRBD1 (6 bases). The CDR3 sequence is 15 residues long. The germline gives CDR1 SGDLS, CDR2 YYNGEE. Trimming stripped 1 base from V and 7 bases from J, with 18 bases between. This CDR3 is CASSVRGTTMGEQYF. CDR3 bases: TGTGCCAGCAGCGTAAGAGGGACAACTATGGGAGAGCAGTACTTC.

The table lists this clone with a few counts. This chain joins TRBV4-1 and TRBJ1-3, with 7 bases identical to TRBD1. The CDR3 loop spans 16 amino acids. Germline V gives CDR1 MGHRA, CDR2 YSYEKL. The junction had 6 bases not matched to a gene; V was cut back by 4 bases and J by 0 bases. The CDR3 reads CASSRVGQSSGNTIYF. The CDR3 DNA follows: TGCGCCAGCAGCCGGGTGGGACAGAGCTCTGGAAACACCATATATTTT.

CDR3 residues: CASSPSGRSYNEQFF. The CDR3 DNA reads as TGCGCCAGCAGCCCTAGCGGCCGATCCTACAATGAGCAGTTCTTC. The V call is TRBV4-1, the J call TRBJ2-1; 7 positions agree with TRBD2. In germline, CDR1 is MGHRA, CDR2 YSYEKL. The CDR3 is made up of 15 amino acids. J gave up 1 base and V 4 bases, and 4 bases lay outside the gene matches.

The chain uses TRBV30 and TRBJ1-2; 7 bases are shared with TRBD1. The germline V gene has CDR1 GTSNPN and CDR2 SVGIG (reference sequence). Trimming at V came to 4 bases and at J to 7 bases, leaving 3 bases not matched to a gene. The CDR3 has 11 amino acids. The CDR3 DNA is TGTGCCTGGACCCAGGGGGGTGGCTACACCTTC. Protein sequence: CAWTQGGGYTF.

The chain combines TRBV6-6 with TRBJ1-5; perhaps TRBD1 as D (5 bases). The CDR3 has 14 amino acids. The V gene lost 2 bases and the J gene lost 6 bases, with 11 bases spanning the gap. From germline, CDR1 is MNHNY and CDR2 SVGAGI (reference sequence). CDR3 loop: CASSYTGESQPQHF. DNA of the CDR3: TGTGCCAGCAGTTACACGGGGGAGTCTCAGCCCCAGCATTTT.

The genes are TRBV2 and TRBJ2-3; TRBD2 matches at 9 bases. Germline V gene sequence: CDR1 SNHLY, CDR2 FYNNEI. V lost 5 bases, J lost 4 bases, and 4 bases stayed unmatched. The CDR3 runs 14 residues. The CDR3 loop reads CASSRTSVADTQYF. CDR3 bases: TGTGCCAGCAGTCGGACTAGCGTGGCAGATACGCAGTATTTT.

The chain joins TRBV24-1 to TRBJ2-5, with 12 positions matching TRBD2. This CDR3 comprises 16 residues. V was pared by 4 bases and J by 6 bases, with 8 bases of the junction left unmatched. CDR1 is KGHDR and CDR2 is SFDVKD in the germline V gene. The chain's CDR3 is CATSEGLAGGPQTQYF. The DNA of the CDR3 is TGTGCCACCAGTGAGGGCCTAGCGGGGGGGCCGCAGACCCAGTACTTC.

The rearrangement uses TRBV10-3 and TRBJ1-6; D may be TRBD1 (6 bases). CDR1 ENHRY and CDR2 SYGVKD come from the germline V gene. The CDR3 is made up of 16 amino acids. Trimming stripped 8 bases from V and 0 bases from J, with 14 bases between. CDR3 nucleotide sequence: TGTGCCATCCGGGACAACCTCAGCTCCTATAATTCACCCCTCCACTTT. Residues: CAIRDNLSSYNSPLHF.

The CDR3 spells CASSEVGPDSNEKLFF. The CDR3 DNA sequence: TGTGCCAGCAGTGAAGTGGGTCCGGACAGTAATGAAAAACTGTTTTTT. The chain uses TRBV6-1 and TRBJ1-4; tentative D call: TRBD1 (6 bases). The CDR3 runs to 16 residues. Germline lookup yields CDR1 MNHNS and CDR2 SASEGT. V shed 1 base and J shed 4 bases, with 13 bases lying between them.

The V gene is TRBV6-6, the J gene TRBJ1-1; 7 bases align to TRBD1. The CDR3 consists of 16 residues. With V trimmed by 2 bases and J by 10 bases, 16 bases remained unmatched. The germline V gene has CDR1 MNHNY and CDR2 SVGAGI (reference sequence). Here the CDR3 DNA reads TGTGCCAGCAGTTACGAAATTAGGGGGCGCAGGTCTCTAGCTTTCTTT. Amino acids: CASSYEIRGRRSLAFF.

V gene TRBV13 combines with J gene TRBJ1-6, with D uncertain. V dropped 5 bases and J dropped 13 bases, with 18 bases sitting between them. This CDR3 comprises 14 residues. From germline, CDR1 is PRHDT and CDR2 FYEKMQ (reference sequence). CDR3 sequence reads: CASSHTERLTPLHF. The CDR3 bases are TGTGCCAGCAGCCACACTGAGCGACTGACTCCCCTCCACTTT. The full variable domain, rest sourced from reference TRBV13 and TRBJ1-6, is AAGVIQSPRHLIKEKRETATLKCYPIPRHDTVYWYQQGPGQDPQFLISFYEKMQSDKGSIPDRFSAQQFSDYHSELNMSSLELGDSALYFCASSHTERLTPLHFGNGTRLTVT.

This rearrangement joins TRBV7-8 to TRBJ1-3, with D maybe TRBD1 (6 bases). There are 13 residues in the CDR3. Germline V gene lookup returns CDR1 SGHVS and CDR2 FQNEAQ. V gave up 1 base and J gave up 8 bases, with 9 bases separating them. The CDR3 nucleotides read TGTGCCAGCAGCTTAGGGACAGAAGACACCATATATTTT. Protein sequence: CASSLGTEDTIYF.

The chain joins TRBV28 to TRBJ1-4; D is undetermined. The germline V and J ends were trimmed by 7 bases and 7 bases, with 10 bases remaining between them. CDR1 is MDHEN, CDR2 SYDVKM, per germline. CDR3 length: 12 residues. The CDR3 region is CASTLRFEKLFF. Here the CDR3 DNA reads TGTGCCAGCACCCTACGGTTTGAAAAACTGTTTTTT.

This rearrangement joins TRBV5-1 to TRBJ2-3; 13 positions match TRBD2. Trimming at V came to 7 bases and at J to 3 bases, leaving 2 bases not matched to a gene. Germline V lookup: CDR1 SGHRS, CDR2 YFSETQ. This CDR3 region has 14 residues. The CDR3 sequence: CASGLAGVTDTQYF. CDR3 coding DNA: TGCGCCAGCGGACTAGCGGGGGTAACAGATACGCAGTATTTT.

This rearrangement joins TRBV6-1 to TRBJ1-2, with 8 positions matching TRBD1. Per the germline V gene, CDR1 is MNHNS and CDR2 is SASEGT. CDR3 length: 14 residues. V gave up 2 bases and J gave up 8 bases; unmatched junction bases: 7. CDR3 loop: CASSERQGAHGYTF. The CDR3 region has the DNA TGTGCCAGCAGTGAAAGGCAGGGGGCTCACGGCTACACCTTC.

CDR3 in DNA: TGTGCCAGCGGGGCAGCCCCGAACACCGGGGAGCTGTTTTTT. It codes for CASGAAPNTGELFF. J is TRBJ2-2 and V is TRBV9; D perhaps matches TRBD1 (5 bases). Germline CDR1 and CDR2: SGDLS and YYNGEE. With 7 bases removed from V and 0 bases from J, the gap between germline ends came to 10 bases. The CDR3 covers 14 residues. The whole variable domain, filled in from reference TRBV9 and TRBJ2-2, reads DSGVTQTPKHLITATGQRVTLRCSPRSGDLSVYWYQQSLDQGLQFLIQYYNGEERAKGNILERFSAQQFPDLHSELNLSSLELGDSALYFCASGAAPNTGELFFGEGSRLTVL.

V is TRBV28 and J is TRBJ2-5; 11 bases align to TRBD2. Germline CDR1 MDHEN, CDR2 SYDVKM. The CDR3 runs 14 residues. V shed 7 bases, J shed 4 bases, and the junction held 5 bases outside the gene matches. Here the CDR3 reads CASNLAGGRETQYF. In nucleotides, the CDR3 is TGTGCCAGCAACCTAGCGGGGGGCAGAGAGACCCAGTACTTC.

This chain connects TRBV7-3 to TRBJ2-6; weak D call: TRBD2 (5 bases). The germline CDR1 and CDR2 sequences are SGHTA and FQGTGA. The V and J ends lost 2 bases and 1 base respectively, with 9 bases between them. This CDR3 has 16 residues. The CDR3 reads CASSLFTGSGANVLTF. The DNA for the CDR3 is TGTGCCAGCAGCTTATTCACGGGGTCTGGGGCCAACGTCCTGACTTTC.

The V gene is TRBV18, the J gene TRBJ2-1; 9 positions agree with TRBD1. Germline trimming cut 2 bases from V and 7 bases from J; bases unmatched to any gene: 0. The CDR3 is 13 residues long. The germline CDR1 and CDR2 sequences are KGHSH and LQKENI. The CDR3 region is CASSPGQGNEQFF. CDR3 nucleotides: TGTGCCAGCTCACCAGGACAGGGGAATGAGCAGTTCTTC.

The chain links TRBV18 to TRBJ2-3; a possible D gene is TRBD2 (5 bases). Germline V gene lookup returns CDR1 KGHSH and CDR2 LQKENI. V dropped 0 bases and J dropped 6 bases, with 10 bases sitting between them. The CDR3 covers 14 residues. The CDR3 bases are TGTGCCAGCTCACCACCGACTATTGCCGATACGCAGTATTTT. It encodes CASSPPTIADTQYF.